This T cell receptor (beta chain) was captured in a study of blood T cell repertoires in COVID-19. The protocol was immunoSEQ multiplex PCR, while the TCRdb copy is restricted to in-frame clones and leaves out a portion. Of just over 150,000 clones listed, 70% to 85% are singletons. Per the germline V gene, CDR1 is MRHNA and CDR2 is SNTAGT. The length of the CDR3 is 13 residues. V was pared by 5 bases and J by 7 bases, with 4 bases of the junction left unmatched. Specimen: peripheral blood. The gene calls are TRBV6-4 and TRBJ2-1; 8 nucleotides agree with TRBD2. The TCR comes from an elderly woman with acute or convalescent COVID-19. The CDR3 nucleotides read TGTGCCAGCAGTTTAGCTAGCGGGAATGAGCAGTTCTTC. Translating it yields CASSLASGNEQFF.